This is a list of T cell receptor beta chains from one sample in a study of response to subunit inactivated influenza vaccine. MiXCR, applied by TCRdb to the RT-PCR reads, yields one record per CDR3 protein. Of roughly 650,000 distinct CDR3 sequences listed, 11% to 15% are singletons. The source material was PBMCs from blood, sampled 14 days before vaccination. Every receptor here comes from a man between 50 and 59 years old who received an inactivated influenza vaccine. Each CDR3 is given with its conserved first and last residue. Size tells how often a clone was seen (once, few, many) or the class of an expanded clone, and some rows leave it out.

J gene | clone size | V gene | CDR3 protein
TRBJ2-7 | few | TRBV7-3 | CASSPKAGGGYEQYF
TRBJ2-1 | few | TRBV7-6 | CASSLNRGRELNEQFF
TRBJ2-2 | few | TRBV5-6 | CASSSYRQTGELFF
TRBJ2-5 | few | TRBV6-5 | CASSYGQGPREETQYF
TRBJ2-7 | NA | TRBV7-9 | CASSLDFGVPYEQYF
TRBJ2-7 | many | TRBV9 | CASSPRTNYEQYF
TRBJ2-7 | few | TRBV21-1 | CASKPPLLDRDYEQYF
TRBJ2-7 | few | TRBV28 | CASSLFPGSYEQYF
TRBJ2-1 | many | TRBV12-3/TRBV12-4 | CASSPTNNEQFF
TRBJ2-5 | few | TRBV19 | CASSMTGTGGETQYF
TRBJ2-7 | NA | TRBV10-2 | CASSEGIGPPYEQYF
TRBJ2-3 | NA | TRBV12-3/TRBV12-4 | CASSSGTSGVYVTQYF
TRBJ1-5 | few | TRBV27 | CASAWGRHQPQHF
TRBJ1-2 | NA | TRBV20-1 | CSARDALLDSGHYGYTF
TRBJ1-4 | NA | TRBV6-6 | CASSYPWTELFF
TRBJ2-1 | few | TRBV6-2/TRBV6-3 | CASLLAGGHEQFF
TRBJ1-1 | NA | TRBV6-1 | CASRTTDRANTEAFF
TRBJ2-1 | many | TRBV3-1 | CASSQTGSSYNEQFF
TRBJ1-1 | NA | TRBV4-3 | CASSQAGTDNTEAFF
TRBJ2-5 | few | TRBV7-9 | CASSLVPDRETQYF
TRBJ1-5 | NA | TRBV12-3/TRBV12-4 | CASSIGTHGQPQHF
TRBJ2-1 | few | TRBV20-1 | CSATSPRSGGGYNEQFF
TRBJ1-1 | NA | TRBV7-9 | CASSLGQGSPEAFF
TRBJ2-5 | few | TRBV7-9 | CASSYRVTQETQYF
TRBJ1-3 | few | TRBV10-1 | CASSANSGNTIYF
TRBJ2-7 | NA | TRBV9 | CASSRTPSIAYEQYF
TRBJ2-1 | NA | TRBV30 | CAWSVPAKEQFF
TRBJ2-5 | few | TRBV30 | CAWSPGQVQETQYF
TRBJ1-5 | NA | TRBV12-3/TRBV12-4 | CASSRLQENQPQHF
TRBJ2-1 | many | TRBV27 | CASTTGQGRNEQFF
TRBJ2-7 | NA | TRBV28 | CASRGQNYEQYF
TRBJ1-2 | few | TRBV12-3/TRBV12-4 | CASRSRDGDYTF
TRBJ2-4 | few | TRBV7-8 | CASSLARGGDIQYF
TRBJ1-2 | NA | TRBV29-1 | CSVLEGNYGYTF
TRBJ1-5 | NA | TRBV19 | CASSDRISNQPQHF
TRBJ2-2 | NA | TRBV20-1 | CSGQVTNTGELFF
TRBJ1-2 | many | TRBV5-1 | CASSLLGQGIDGYTF
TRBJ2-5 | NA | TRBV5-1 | CASSSGLAGGPGETQYF
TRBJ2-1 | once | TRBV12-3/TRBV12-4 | CSSSLRPEGYNEQFF
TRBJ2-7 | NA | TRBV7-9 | CASSSPAGLMEQYF
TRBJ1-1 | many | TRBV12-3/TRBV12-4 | CASSRFQGNTEAFF
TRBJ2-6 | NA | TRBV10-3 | CAISESSYDSSSGANVLTF
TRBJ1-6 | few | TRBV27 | CASSFRTEGYNSPLHF
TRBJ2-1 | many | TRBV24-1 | CATSHAGGKNEQFF